The clone carrying this T cell receptor beta chain was picked up many times. The sample comes from a study of T-cell reconstitution after alpha-beta-depleted transplantation in children. This sample's TCRbeta library carried unique molecular identifier barcodes. From the PCR reads, TCRdb called clonotypes with MiXCR, one entry per CDR3 protein. Of more than 200,000 distinct CDR3 sequences in the sample, around 9.2% were seen once. This receptor was taken from a male patient between 2 and 9 years old who had a stem cell transplant for acute myeloid leukemia, so the T cells may come from the graft donor. Material: PBMCs, mostly from graft donor cells, obtained 360 days after TCRalphabeta/CD19-depleted stem cell transplant.

The CDR3 DNA is TGCGCCAGCAGCCAAGTAACTAGTCGGGCGGGAGGCGAGCAGTTCTTC. This codes for CASSQVTSRAGGEQFF. The gene calls are TRBV4-3 and TRBJ2-1, with 8 bases aligning to TRBD2. Unmatched junction bases numbered 12, after V lost 1 base and J lost 10 bases. Germline CDR1 is LGHNA and CDR2 is YSLEER. This CDR3 has 16 residues.